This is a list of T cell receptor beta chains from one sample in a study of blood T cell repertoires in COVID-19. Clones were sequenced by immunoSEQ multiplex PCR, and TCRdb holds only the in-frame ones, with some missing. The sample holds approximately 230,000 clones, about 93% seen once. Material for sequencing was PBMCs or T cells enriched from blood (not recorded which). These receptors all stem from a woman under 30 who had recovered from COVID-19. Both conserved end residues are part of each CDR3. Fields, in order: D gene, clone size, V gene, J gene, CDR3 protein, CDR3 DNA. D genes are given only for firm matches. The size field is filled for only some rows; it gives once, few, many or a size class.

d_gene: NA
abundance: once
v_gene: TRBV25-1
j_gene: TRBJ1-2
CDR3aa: CASSRPGSGYTF
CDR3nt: TGTGCCAGCAGTCGTCCCGGGAGCGGCTACACCTTC

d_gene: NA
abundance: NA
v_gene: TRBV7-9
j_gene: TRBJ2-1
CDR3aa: CASSSGWSLRNEQFF
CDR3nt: TGTGCCAGCAGCTCTGGGTGGAGTCTGCGCAATGAGCAGTTCTTC

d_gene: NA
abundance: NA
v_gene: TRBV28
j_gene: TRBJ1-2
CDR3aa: CASTLGRTATF
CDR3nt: TGTGCCAGCACCCTGGGCAGAACCGCCACCTTC

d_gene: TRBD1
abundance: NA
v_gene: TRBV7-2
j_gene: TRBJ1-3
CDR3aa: CASSPGGQGAWRNTIYF
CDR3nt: TGTGCCAGCAGCCCTGGCGGACAGGGGGCTTGGAGAAACACCATATATTTT

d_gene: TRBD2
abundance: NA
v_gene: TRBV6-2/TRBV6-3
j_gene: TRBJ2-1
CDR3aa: CASSSRFSLAEFYNEQFF
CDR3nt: TGTGCCAGCAGTTCCCGATTCTCCCTAGCGGAGTTCTACAATGAGCAGTTCTTC

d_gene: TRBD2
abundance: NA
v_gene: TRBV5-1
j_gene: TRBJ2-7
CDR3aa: CASSLQEAGAYEQYF
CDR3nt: TGCGCCAGCAGCTTGCAAGAAGCGGGAGCCTACGAGCAGTACTTC

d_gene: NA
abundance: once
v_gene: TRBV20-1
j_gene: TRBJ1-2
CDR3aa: CSASLSGRAPNYGYTF
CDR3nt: TGCAGTGCTAGTTTGTCCGGGAGAGCTCCGAACTATGGCTACACCTTC

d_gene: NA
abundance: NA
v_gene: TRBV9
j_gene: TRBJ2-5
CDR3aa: CASSVGLRSGQETQYF
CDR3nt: TGTGCCAGCAGCGTAGGACTTCGATCGGGGCAAGAGACCCAGTACTTC

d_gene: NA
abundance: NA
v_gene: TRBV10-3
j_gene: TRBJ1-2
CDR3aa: CAISEELLPNYGYTF
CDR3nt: TGTGCCATCAGTGAGGAGTTGCTACCTAACTATGGCTACACCTTC

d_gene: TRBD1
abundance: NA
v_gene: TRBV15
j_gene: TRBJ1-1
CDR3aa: CATSRETGVVTEAFF
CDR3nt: TGTGCCACCAGCAGGGAGACAGGGGTGGTCACTGAAGCTTTCTTT

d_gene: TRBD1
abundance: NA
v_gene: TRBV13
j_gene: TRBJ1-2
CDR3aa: CASSVSGGRTYGYTF
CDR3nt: TGTGCCAGCAGCGTATCAGGGGGCCGGACGTATGGCTACACCTTC

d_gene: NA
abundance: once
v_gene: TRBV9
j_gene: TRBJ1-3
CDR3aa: CASSRRQRLSGNTIYF
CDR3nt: TGTGCCAGCAGCCGCAGACAGCGCCTCTCTGGAAACACCATATATTTT

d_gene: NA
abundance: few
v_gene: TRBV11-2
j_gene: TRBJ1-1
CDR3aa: CASSLGTQGEAFF
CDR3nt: TGTGCCAGCAGCTTAGGGACCCAGGGGGAAGCTTTCTTT

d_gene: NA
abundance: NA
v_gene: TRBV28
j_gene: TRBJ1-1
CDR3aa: CASRKQGRRSEAFF
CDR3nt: TGTGCCAGCAGAAAACAGGGACGGAGGTCTGAAGCTTTCTTT

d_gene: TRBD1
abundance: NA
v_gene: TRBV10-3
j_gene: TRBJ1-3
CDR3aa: CATESSGGTTGNTIYF
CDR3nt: TGTGCCACCGAAAGTTCAGGGGGAACTACTGGAAACACCATATATTTT

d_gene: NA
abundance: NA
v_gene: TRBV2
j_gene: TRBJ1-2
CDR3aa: CASSDGEYGYTF
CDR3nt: TGTGCCAGCAGTGACGGAGAATATGGCTACACCTTC

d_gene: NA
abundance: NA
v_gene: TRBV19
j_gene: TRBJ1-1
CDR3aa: CASSMVVRANTEAFF
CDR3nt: TGTGCCAGTAGTATGGTTGTCAGGGCTAACACTGAAGCTTTCTTT

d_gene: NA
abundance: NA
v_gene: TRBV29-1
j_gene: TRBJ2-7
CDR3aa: CSVARQGSPYEQYF
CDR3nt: TGCAGCGTTGCCCGTCAGGGATCCCCCTACGAGCAGTACTTC

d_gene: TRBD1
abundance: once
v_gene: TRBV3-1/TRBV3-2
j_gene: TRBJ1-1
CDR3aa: CASRRTGQGNTEAFF
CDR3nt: TGTGCCAGCAGACGTACCGGACAGGGCAACACTGAAGCTTTCTTT

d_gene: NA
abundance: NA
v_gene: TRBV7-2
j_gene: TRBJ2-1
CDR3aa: CASSQNLGGDEQFF
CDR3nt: TGTGCCAGCAGCCAAAATTTAGGGGGGGATGAGCAGTTCTTC

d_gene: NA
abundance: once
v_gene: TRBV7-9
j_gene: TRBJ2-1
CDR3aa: CASSRLGPQGEQFF
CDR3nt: TGTGCCAGCAGTCGTCTCGGGCCGCAGGGTGAGCAGTTCTTC

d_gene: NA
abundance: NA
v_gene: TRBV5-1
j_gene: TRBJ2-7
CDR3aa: CASSGNWAAGEQYF
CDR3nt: TGCGCCAGCAGCGGGAATTGGGCGGCGGGCGAGCAGTACTTC

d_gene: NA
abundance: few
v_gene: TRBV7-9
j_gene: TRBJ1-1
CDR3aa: CASSLDPVVLRGNTEAFF
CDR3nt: TGTGCCAGCAGCTTAGACCCTGTCGTCTTAAGGGGGAACACTGAAGCTTTCTTT

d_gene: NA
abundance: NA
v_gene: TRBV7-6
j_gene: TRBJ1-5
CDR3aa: CASSVQGPNQPQHF
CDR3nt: TGTGCCAGCAGCGTCCAGGGGCCCAATCAGCCCCAGCATTTT

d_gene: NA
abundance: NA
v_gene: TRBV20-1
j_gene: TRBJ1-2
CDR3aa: CSAPFGGYTF
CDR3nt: TGCAGTGCTCCGTTCGGTGGCTACACCTTC

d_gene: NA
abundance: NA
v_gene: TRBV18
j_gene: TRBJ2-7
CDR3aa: CASSPSGTYEQYF
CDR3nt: TGTGCCAGCTCACCATCGGGGACCTACGAGCAGTACTTC

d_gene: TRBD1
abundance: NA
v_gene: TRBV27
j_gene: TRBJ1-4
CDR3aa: CASSLEDRATNEKLFF
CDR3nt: TGTGCCAGCAGTTTGGAGGACAGGGCAACTAATGAAAAACTGTTTTTT

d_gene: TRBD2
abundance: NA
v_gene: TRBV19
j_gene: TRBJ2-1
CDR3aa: CASSIEEAGGPRNEQFF
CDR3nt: TGTGCCAGTAGTATTGAAGAAGCGGGAGGGCCGAGGAATGAGCAGTTCTTC

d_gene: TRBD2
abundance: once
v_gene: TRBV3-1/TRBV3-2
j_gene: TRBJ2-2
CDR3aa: CASRRLAGGNTGELFF
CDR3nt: TGTGCCAGCAGAAGACTAGCGGGAGGGAACACCGGGGAGCTGTTTTTT